One T cell receptor beta chain is described in this entry. The antigen is unknown. The data stem from a study of cytomegalovirus exposure and HLA in healthy donors. Study-level findings and limits: Sequencing depth roughly uniform across donors was assumed in presence/absence analyses.

Germline V lookup: CDR1 MNHEY, CDR2 SMNVEV (reference sequence). The CDR3 totals 16 residues. Trimming shortened V by 2 bases and J by 5 bases, and 19 bases separated the two germline ends. Vbeta (60) and Jbeta (13) primers were used in the PCR. Only in-frame clones appear in the TCRdb table, and some are missing; sequencing was by immunoSEQ multiplex PCR. The sample records over 80,000 clones, approximately 83% being singletons. This chain links TRBV27 with TRBJ2-7; a weak D match, TRBD1 (7 bases). Sequencing was carried out using PBMCs. The sequence came from a middle-aged man in good health and CMV-seronegative. CDR3 amino acids: CASSLPGAGGPDEQYF. The CDR3 DNA follows: TGTGCCAGCAGTTTACCGGGGGCAGGGGGGCCAGACGAGCAGTACTTC.